This T cell receptor beta chain was sequenced during a study of PD-1 blockade in classical Hodgkin lymphoma. This CDR3 is 16 amino acids long. The germline gives CDR1 MNHEY, CDR2 SVGAGI. V shed 0 bases and J shed 4 bases, with 12 bases lying between them. Sequenced by immunoSEQ multiplex PCR; TCRdb stores in-frame clones only, minus some. The sample consists of 70,000 to 85,000 clones, 93% of them appearing once. Every single patient, without exception, relapsed after autologous stem cell transplantation, and brentuximab vedotin exposure varied. This rearrangement joins TRBV6-5 to TRBJ2-2; D could derive from TRBD1 or TRBD2 (5 bases each). The sequencing used peripheral blood mononuclear cells (PBMCs), collected at baseline. This clonotype was sampled from a human donor with classical Hodgkin lymphoma. The CDR3 nucleotides are TGTGCCAGCAGTTACTCGAGGGGCTCGGCCACCGGGGAGCTGTTTTTT. Its translation: CASSYSRGSATGELFF.